This is a list of T cell receptor beta chains from one sample in a study of beta chain features in type 1 diabetes. Generated by immunoSEQ multiplex PCR, the TCRdb table keeps only in-frame clones and is missing some. The table records almost 350,000 clones, less than 10% of them present only once. Sequencing was carried out using central memory CD4+ T cells from blood. The receptors originated from a woman aged 18 to 35 in good health. Both conserved end residues are part of each CDR3. The order of the fields is J gene, V gene, CDR3 protein.

>TRBJ2-3|TRBV21-1
CASSSQRLADSTDTQYF
>TRBJ2-3|TRBV10-3
CASRASGRLADTQYF
>TRBJ2-7|TRBV19
CASSIASRETSYEQYF
>TRBJ1-1|TRBV19
CASSIEARGAEAFF
>TRBJ2-7|TRBV2
CASSESWTDRVTYF
>TRBJ1-5|TRBV7-2
CASSLTGGNQPQHF
>TRBJ2-1|TRBV7-2
CASSLRDGTGFF
>TRBJ2-7|TRBV4-2
CASSQDPAGTYEQYF
>TRBJ2-7|TRBV6-5
CASSYRVSGPYEQYF
>TRBJ2-1|TRBV28
CASSLRDRGLNEQFF
>TRBJ2-7|TRBV5-5
CASSLGRTYEQYF